This TCR beta chain is drawn from a study of T cell responses to AZD1222 COVID-19 vaccine. The V end was cut by 7 bases, the J end by 3 bases, with 18 bases between. The CDR3 consists of 14 residues. CDR1 SQVTM and CDR2 ANQGSEA come from the germline V gene. Some clones are missing from TCRdb's copy, which holds only in-frame ones; the method was immunoSEQ multiplex PCR. The sample lists about 160,000 clones; 88% were seen once. This specimen was peripheral blood, taken on day 0 of AZD1222 vaccination. The chain carries TRBV29-1 and TRBJ1-1; D is undetermined. This TCR derives from an adult in good health. CDR3 protein: CSAGPYTRYTEAFF. In DNA, the CDR3 is TGCAGCGCCGGGCCTTATACCCGCTACACTGAAGCTTTCTTT.